Ten or more counts support the clone carrying this T cell receptor beta chain. Its matching antigen is unknown. Unique molecular identifiers were used in preparing the TCRbeta library. TCRdb reprocessed the PCR reads with MiXCR, giving one entry per CDR3 protein. The sample has a few hundred thousand distinct CDR3 sequences, 7.5% to 9% seen once. This sample is part of a study of T-cell reconstitution after alpha-beta-depleted transplantation in children. The study's findings and limits: T-cell counts and diversity at one year post-transplant came mainly from newly produced T cells. Diversity of TCRbeta at day 60 was high in some patients, arising from surviving recipient T cells and thymic progenitors.

The CDR3 spans 16 residues. Germline CDR1 reads LGHNA; CDR2 reads YNFKEQ. Germline trimming cut 4 bases from V and 0 bases from J; bases unmatched to any gene: 7. The clonotype comes from a female patient aged 2 to 10 who had a stem cell transplant for Fanconi anemia, so the T cells may come from the graft donor. Sample: peripheral blood, taken 360 days after TCRalphabeta/CD19-depleted stem cell transplant. The rearrangement uses TRBV4-2 and TRBJ2-3; TRBD2 matches at 7 bases. CDR3 DNA: TGTGCCAGCAGCCCCCTCGGGCGGGGGAGCACAGATACGCAGTATTTT. It encodes CASSPLGRGSTDTQYF.